This T cell receptor beta chain was sequenced for a study of T cells in Graves' hyperthyroidism and ophthalmopathy. Study information: Sampling of peripheral blood happened at initial diagnosis, prior to any treatment. Notes on the study in general: In simple terms, a model built on 13 V-J features told ophthalmopathy apart from stable hyperthyroidism.

This clonotype was counted between two and nine times. No antigen is known for it. RNA transcripts served as the template for amplifying TCR beta CDR3 regions. HTBI primers were employed in a first-round RT-PCR of the TCR CDR3. TCRdb recomputed calls from the multiplex PCR reads with MiXCR, one row per CDR3 protein. Among approximately 210,000 distinct CDR3 sequences listed, approximately 17% were seen once. The TCR sequence derives from a man aged 50-59 years with Graves' hyperthyroidism. Sequenced sample: blood.

CDR3 amino acids: CASSYRGAQISNQPQHF. The CDR3 coding sequence is TGTGCCAGCAGTTACCGGGGGGCACAGATTAGCAATCAGCCCCAGCATTTT. This chain joins TRBV6-5 and TRBJ1-5, with TRBD1 as a possible D gene (6 bases). This CDR3 has 17 residues. From germline, CDR1 is MNHEY and CDR2 SVGAGI. The V end was cut by 2 bases, the J end by 0 bases, with 14 bases between.